This T cell receptor (beta chain) was identified during a study of T cell responses to AZD1222 COVID-19 vaccine listed by TCRdb under 2021. Context from the whole study: Because spike-specific TCR depth and breadth did not differ between the two schedules, AZD1222 recipients who got a second dose at roughly 4 weeks were pooled with those who got a second dose at roughly 12 weeks. TCR sequencing covered roughly 230 trial participants: nearly 210 given two doses of AZD1222 and approximately 26 given two doses of MenACWY control vaccine. Enrollment into the trials was organized by age into subgroups of 18-55, 56-69 and 70-plus years, and those subgroups contained roughly 150, 30 and 60 TCR-sequenced participants, respectively. Overall results and qualifications from the work: Because no day 14 peak-response samples were available, the repertoires could be characterized only after the peak T cell response. Participants were mostly white British, with more females than males. The authors suggested clonal diversity may have been underestimated. After two AZD1222 doses, spike-specific TCR breadth and depth were significantly higher than at day 0 and than in MenACWY recipients. Reportedly, close to half of the unique spike-specific TCRs recognized epitopes lying outside the regions that are mutated in the B.1.351 and B.1.1.7 variants. In the small 56-69-year group, the increase in depth fell short of significance, most likely because of low power. Conclusions about previously exposed vaccinees are limited because only six or seven AZD1222 recipients were SARS-CoV-2 seropositive at baseline. Vaccine-associated CD4 TCRs spanned the whole spike protein, with dominant responses in regions 160-218 and 743-854.

The CDR3, cysteine through phenylalanine, is 16 amino acids long. Only the CDR3 portion is preserved as DNA: 48 bases, with reading frame beginning at the first base. The germline V gene (reference sequence) sets CDR1 to LNHNV and CDR2 to YYDKDF. V drops 1 base and J drops 0 bases, leaving 10 bases in between. The CDR3 regions of human TCRbeta chains were analyzed by immunosequencing. The source study handled its data this way. Repertoire TCRs were matched against a reference library of SARS-CoV-2-specific TCRs generated with the MIRA antigen-specificity platform. Breadth meant the fraction of unique TCRs that were SARS-CoV-2-associated, whereas depth meant the fraction of total T cells that were SARS-CoV-2-associated. Using the MIRA data, each spike-specific TCR was assigned both to the spike region to which the TCR was reactive and to a CD4 or CD8 class. Log10-transformed breadth and depth values were compared by one-way ANOVA with Sidak's multiple comparisons tests. The source is immuneACCESS, and TCRdb retained only in-frame sequences with V and J called. Part of the clones is not carried over; for the studies checked, unresolved V genes explain less than half of this, and the remainder is unexplained. V and J calls and clone size follow that table, whereas D and trimming were derived from the DNA. The sample includes roughly 93,000 clones, with roughly 90% observed a single time. The ten most abundant clones make up about 28% of the sample.

The sample's time point label is to be understood as: baseline before first vaccination. Vaccinee samples came from UK trials COV001 and COV002, including a single-blind randomized controlled phase 2/3 trial of AZD1222 (ChAdOx1 nCoV-19) in healthy adults. For TCRbeta chain sequencing, PBMC samples were collected from trial participants at day 0 and at day 28 after the second dose. Worth noting for this clone: The antigen it recognizes is unknown. Nothing much larger sits one base from this clone, and base qualities are not available.

The sequences come from peripheral blood, collected on day 0 of AZD1222 vaccination. The chain joins TRBV15 to TRBJ1-5; the D segment cannot be called with confidence. This TCR was recovered from an adult in good health. The CDR3 reads as follows: CATSRVRIYSNQPQHF. The nucleotide sequence reads TGTGCCACCAGCAGAGTCAGGATCTATAGCAATCAGCCCCAGCATTTT. The CDR3, completed at both ends by the reference TRBV15 and TRBJ1-5 genes, gives the full variable domain DAMVIQNPRYQVTQFGKPVTLSCSQTLNHNVMYWYQQKSSQAPKLLFHYYDKDFNNEADTPDNFQSRRPNTSFCFLDIRSPGLGDTAMYLCATSRVRIYSNQPQHFGDGTRLSIL.